This T cell receptor beta chain was recovered during a study of shared clonotypes between healthy human individuals. Background on the study: CD8 memory received one plate per donor, CD8 naive two, CD4 memory three and CD4 naive three.

Positively selected for CCR7, the CD45RO-negative cells used as naive CD8 cells excluded terminally differentiated effector memory CD45RA+ cells. Only Caucasian adults living in Nashville, Tennessee made up the donor group. Profiled with immunoSEQ multiplex PCR; TCRdb holds only in-frame clones, not every one. This sample yields roughly 1,800,000 clones, of which about 94% are seen a single time; more than 0.9% belongs to the top ten. The V end was cut by 7 bases, the J end by 2 bases, with 11 bases between. This CDR3 is built from 12 residues. Germline assignment: CDR1 SQVTM and CDR2 ANQGSEA. The TCR sequence derives from a man between 18 and 29 years old in good health. The chain recombines TRBV29-1 with TRBJ1-1; D possibly corresponds to TRBD1 (6 bases). Specimen: naive CD8+ T cells sorted from blood. The CDR3 loop reads CSGGAPNTEAFF. The CDR3 region has the DNA TGCAGCGGGGGGGCACCTAACACTGAAGCTTTCTTT.